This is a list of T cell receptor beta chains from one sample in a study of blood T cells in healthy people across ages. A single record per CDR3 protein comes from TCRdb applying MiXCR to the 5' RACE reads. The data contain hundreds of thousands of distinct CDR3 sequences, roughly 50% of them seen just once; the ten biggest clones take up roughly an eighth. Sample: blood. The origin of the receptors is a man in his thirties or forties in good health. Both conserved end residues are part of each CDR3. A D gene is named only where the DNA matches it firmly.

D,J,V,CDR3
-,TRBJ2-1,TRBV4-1,CASSPFDTSSYNEQFF
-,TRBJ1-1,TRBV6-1,CASSENFLGANTEAFF
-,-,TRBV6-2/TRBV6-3,CAGRVGGSQETQYF
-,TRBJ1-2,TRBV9,CASSQQDSRHLYGYTF
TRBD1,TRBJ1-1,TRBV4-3,CVGSHTGKRQGEKNTEAFF
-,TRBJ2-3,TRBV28,CASRTSRELVVWQYF
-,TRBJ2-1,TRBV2,CASRSDSQAQQFF
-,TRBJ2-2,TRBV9,CASSILGAANTGELFF
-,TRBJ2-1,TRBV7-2,CASSLGPGAKSNEQFF
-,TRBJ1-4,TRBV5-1,CASSLEYRGLGQKLFF
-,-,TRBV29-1,CSAETGDYEQYF
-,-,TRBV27,CASRTSLDGETQYF
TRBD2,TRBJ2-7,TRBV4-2,CASSGTTSGRSYEQYF
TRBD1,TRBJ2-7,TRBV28,CASSLFSPGGTDEQYF
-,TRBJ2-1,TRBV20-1,CSAGGAHLDEQFF
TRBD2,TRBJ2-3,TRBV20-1,CSASPGTSPDTQYF
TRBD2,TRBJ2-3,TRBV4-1,CASSQVLSGGQDTQYF
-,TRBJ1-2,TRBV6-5,CASSYSAGWDYGYTF
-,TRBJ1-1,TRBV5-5,CASSLGRGQGNTEAFF
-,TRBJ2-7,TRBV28,CASTETGRASSYEQYF
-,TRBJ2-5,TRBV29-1,CSVDLGGGLETQYF
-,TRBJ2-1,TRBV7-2,CASSLDRSSAAEQFF
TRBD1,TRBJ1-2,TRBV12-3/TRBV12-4,CASSLAHRQGNYGYTF
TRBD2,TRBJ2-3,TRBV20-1,CSAIAGGPTDTQYF
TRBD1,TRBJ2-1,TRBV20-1,CSATKQGAPNEQFF
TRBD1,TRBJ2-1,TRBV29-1,CSVVGQTLYNEQFF
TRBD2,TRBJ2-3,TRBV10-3,CASWSGGSTDTQYF
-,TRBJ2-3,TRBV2,CASSEVGGLTDTQYF
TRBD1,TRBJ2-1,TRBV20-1,CSARDQGQGKAEQFF
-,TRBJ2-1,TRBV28,CASSFRGHNEQFF
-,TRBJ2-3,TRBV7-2,CASSSVVRSTQYF
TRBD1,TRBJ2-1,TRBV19,CASKAGQGYNEQFF
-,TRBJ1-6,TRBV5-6,CASSQPGGVNSPLHF
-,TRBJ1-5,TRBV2,CASRTSNQPQHF
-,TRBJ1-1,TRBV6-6,CAGSYSSAYPQAFF
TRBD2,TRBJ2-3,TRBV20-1,CSARPSGASTDTQYF
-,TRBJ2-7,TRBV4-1,CASSPYGDEQYF
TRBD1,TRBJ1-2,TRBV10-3,CARQGVYGYTF
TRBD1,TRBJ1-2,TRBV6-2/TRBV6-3,CASSYSGGQGYGYTF
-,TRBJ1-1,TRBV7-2,CASSLVAGAGAEAFF
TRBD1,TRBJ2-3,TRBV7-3,CASSLGQPTSTDTQYF
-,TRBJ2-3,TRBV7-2,CASSSPQTPSTDTQYF
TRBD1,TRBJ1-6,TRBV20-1,CSARDTGVVPLHF
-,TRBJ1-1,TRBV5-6,CASSPGGGGGFGTEAFF
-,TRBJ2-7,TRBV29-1,CSASNYEQYF
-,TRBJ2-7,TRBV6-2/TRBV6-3,CASSYSGLPQRAQYF